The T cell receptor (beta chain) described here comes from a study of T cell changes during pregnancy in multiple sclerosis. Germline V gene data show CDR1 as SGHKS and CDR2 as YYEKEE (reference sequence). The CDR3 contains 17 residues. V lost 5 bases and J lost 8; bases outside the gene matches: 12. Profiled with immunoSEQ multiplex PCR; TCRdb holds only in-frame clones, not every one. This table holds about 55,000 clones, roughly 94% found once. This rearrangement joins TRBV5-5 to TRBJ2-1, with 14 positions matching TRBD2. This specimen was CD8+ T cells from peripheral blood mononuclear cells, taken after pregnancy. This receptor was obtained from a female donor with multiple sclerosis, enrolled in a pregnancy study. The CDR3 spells CASRGLAGGHAWDEQFF. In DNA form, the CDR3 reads TGTGCCAGCAGAGGACTAGCGGGAGGTCACGCTTGGGATGAGCAGTTCTTC.